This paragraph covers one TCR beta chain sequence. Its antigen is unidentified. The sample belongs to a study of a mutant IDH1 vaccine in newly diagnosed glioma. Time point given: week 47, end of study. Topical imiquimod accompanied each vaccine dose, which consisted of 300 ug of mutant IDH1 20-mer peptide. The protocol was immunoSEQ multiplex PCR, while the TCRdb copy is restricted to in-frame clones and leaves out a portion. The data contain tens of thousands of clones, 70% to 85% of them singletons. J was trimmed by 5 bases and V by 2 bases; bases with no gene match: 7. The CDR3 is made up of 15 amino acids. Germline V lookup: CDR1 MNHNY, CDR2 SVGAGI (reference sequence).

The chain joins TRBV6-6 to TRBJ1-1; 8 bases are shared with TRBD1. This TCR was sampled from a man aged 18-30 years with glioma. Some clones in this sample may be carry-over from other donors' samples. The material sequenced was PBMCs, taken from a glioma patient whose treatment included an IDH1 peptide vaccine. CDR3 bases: TGTGCCAGCAGTTACAGACAGGGGATGAGTACTGAAGCTTTCTTT. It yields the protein CASSYRQGMSTEAFF.